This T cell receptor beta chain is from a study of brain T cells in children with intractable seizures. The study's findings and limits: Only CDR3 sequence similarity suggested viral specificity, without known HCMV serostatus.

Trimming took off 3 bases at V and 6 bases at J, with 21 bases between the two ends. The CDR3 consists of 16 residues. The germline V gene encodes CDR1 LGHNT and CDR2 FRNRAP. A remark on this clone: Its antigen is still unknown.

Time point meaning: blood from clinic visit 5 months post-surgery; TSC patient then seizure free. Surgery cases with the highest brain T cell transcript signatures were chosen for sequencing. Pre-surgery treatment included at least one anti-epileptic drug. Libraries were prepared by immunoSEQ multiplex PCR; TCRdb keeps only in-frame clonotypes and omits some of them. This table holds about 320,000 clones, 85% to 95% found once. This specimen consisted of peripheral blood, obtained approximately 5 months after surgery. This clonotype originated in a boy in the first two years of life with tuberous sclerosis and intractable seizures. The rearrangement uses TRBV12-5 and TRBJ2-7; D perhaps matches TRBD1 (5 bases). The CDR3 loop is CASGLYVGRAELEQYF. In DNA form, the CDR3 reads TGTGCTAGTGGTTTATACGTCGGCAGGGCAGAACTCGAGCAGTACTTC. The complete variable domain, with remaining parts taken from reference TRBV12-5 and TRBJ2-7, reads DARVTQTPRHKVTEMGQEVTMRCQPILGHNTVFWYRQTMMQGLELLAYFRNRAPLDDSGMPKDRFSAEMPDATLATLKIQPSEPRDSAVYFCASGLYVGRAELEQYFGPGTRLTVT.